These 15 T cell receptor beta chains were sequenced from one sample in a study of shared clonotypes between healthy human individuals. The data were produced by immunoSEQ multiplex PCR, yet TCRdb's version contains in-frame clones alone and is incomplete. The sample holds approximately 2.1 million clones, 90% to 95% seen once. The sample consisted of naive CD4+ T cells from PBMCs. The sample's subset: CD45RA+ positively selected. Receptor source: a man between 18 and 35 years old in good health. Some clones in this sample may be carry-over from other donors' samples.

The rearrangement joins TRBV19 to TRBJ1-1; 9 bases agree with TRBD1. The ends lost 2 bases at V and 6 bases at J; junction bases unmatched: 4. Germline values: CDR1 LNHDA, CDR2 SQIVND (reference sequence). This CDR3 is 14 amino acids long. This chain's CDR3 is CASSIMGQGAEAFF. As DNA, the CDR3 is TGTGCCAGTAGTATAATGGGACAGGGCGCTGAAGCTTTCTTT.

The V gene is TRBV5-4, the J gene TRBJ2-3; D uncertain. The ends were cut back, 1 base at V and 6 bases at J, with 9 bases in the middle. The CDR3 totals 13 residues. Germline V gene data show CDR1 as SGHNT and CDR2 as YYREEE (reference sequence). The CDR3 coding sequence is TGTGCCAGCAGCTTGCTTGCCGGGGATACGCAGTATTTT. This translates into CASSLLAGDTQYF.

The chain couples TRBV5-4 to TRBJ2-4, with 7 bases that match TRBD2. The CDR3 spans 15 residues. The trim removed 3 bases at V and 3 bases at J, leaving 6 bases unmatched. In germline, CDR1 is SGHNT, CDR2 YYREEE (reference sequence). The CDR3 DNA follows: TGTGCCAGCAGCTACTCGGCGGGAGTCAAAAACATTCAGTACTTC. It is translated as CASSYSAGVKNIQYF.

The rearrangement links TRBV10-3 to TRBJ1-2, with TRBD1 matching over 10 bases. V shed 4 bases and J 7 bases; nucleotides not matched to a gene: 0. Germline V gene sequence: CDR1 ENHRY, CDR2 SYGVKD. This CDR3 comprises 12 residues. As DNA, the CDR3 is TGTGCCATCAGTGGGGACAGGGGTGGCTACACCTTC. Its translation: CAISGDRGGYTF.

This clone was found once. The CDR3 sequence is CASRTGTISYEQYF. The DNA for the CDR3 is TGTGCCAGCAGAACCGGGACTATCTCCTACGAGCAGTACTTC. The gene calls are TRBV6-6 and TRBJ2-7; 7 nucleotides agree with TRBD2. CDR3 length equals 14 residues. Germline CDR1 MNHNY, CDR2 SVGAGI (reference sequence). Unmatched junction bases numbered 5, after V lost 6 bases and J lost 0 bases.

CDR3 region: CASSPGAVTDTQYF. CDR3 DNA: TGTGCCAGCTCACCTGGGGCGGTTACAGATACGCAGTATTTT. The V gene is TRBV18, the J gene TRBJ2-3, with a possible D match to TRBD1 (5 bases). The CDR3 totals 14 residues. Trimming stripped 3 bases from V and 3 bases from J, with 10 bases between. Germline CDR1 is KGHSH and CDR2 is LQKENI.

As DNA, the CDR3 is TGTGCCAGCAGTGAACTTAAGCCCAGGGAGGAGTACTTC. The encoded protein is CASSELKPREEYF. This chain connects TRBV6-1 to TRBJ2-7; D perhaps matches TRBD2 (6 bases). CDR3 length: 13 amino acids. With 2 bases removed from V and 11 bases from J, the gap between germline ends came to 16 bases. Germline loops: CDR1 MNHNS, CDR2 SASEGT.

The rearrangement uses TRBV2 and TRBJ2-5; D remains unclear. Trimming took 5 bases from V and 5 from J, leaving 15 bases between them. Germline assignment: CDR1 SNHLY and CDR2 FYNNEI. This CDR3 is 14 amino acids long. CDR3 sequence: CASSPSLGGETQYF. The CDR3 nucleotides are TGTGCCAGCAGTCCGAGCCTAGGTGGTGAGACCCAGTACTTC.

The chain carries TRBV28 and TRBJ1-3; D not resolved. Germline-derived CDR1 and CDR2 are MDHEN and SYDVKM. V dropped 10 bases and J dropped 4 bases, with 23 bases sitting between them. The CDR3 is made up of 16 amino acids. CDR3 bases: TGTGCCACTATCCCCCCCGCCAGGCTTTACGGAAACACCATATATTTT. It specifies CATIPPARLYGNTIYF.

This clone has only one observation. The genes are TRBV10-3 and TRBJ1-4, with TRBD1 matching over 8 bases. With 0 bases clipped from V and 4 bases from J, the junction kept 1 base outside the gene matches. The CDR3 consists of 15 residues. Germline values: CDR1 ENHRY, CDR2 SYGVKD. CDR3 nucleotide sequence: TGTGCCATCAGTGAGTCGACAGGGGATAATGAAAAACTGTTTTTT. Translated, it gives CAISESTGDNEKLFF.

V and J are TRBV5-6 and TRBJ1-2, with D maybe TRBD1 (5 bases). The CDR3 runs 16 residues. The V and J ends lost 0 bases and 6 bases respectively, with 18 bases between them. Germline CDR1 is SGHDT and CDR2 is YYEEEE. CDR3 sequence: CASSLGVRQQRHGYTF. DNA for the CDR3: TGTGCCAGCAGCTTGGGAGTTCGACAGCAAAGACATGGCTACACCTTC.

The J gene is TRBJ2-3, the V gene TRBV2; TRBD2 aligns across 9 bases. After removal of 11 bases from V and 3 bases from J, the junction contained 9 bases not matched to a gene. This CDR3 is built from 14 residues. CDR1 SNHLY and CDR2 FYNNEI come from the germline V gene. The CDR3 loop reads CAAKSGRLTDTQYF. CDR3 bases: TGTGCCGCCAAGAGCGGGAGGTTGACAGATACGCAGTATTTT.

V usage is TRBV6-5 and J usage is TRBJ2-1; D is perhaps TRBD2 (7 bases). The CDR3 runs to 14 residues. The germline CDR1 and CDR2 sequences are MNHEY and SVGAGI. CDR3 sequence reads: CVTGGGPYYNEQFF. For the CDR3, the DNA is TGTGTCACTGGGGGGGGCCCTTATTACAATGAGCAGTTCTTC.

The genes are TRBV7-3 and TRBJ2-2; D is uncertain. Per germline, CDR1 SGHTA and CDR2 FQGTGA. There are 13 residues in the CDR3. V lost 3 bases and J lost 7, with 9 bases in between. The CDR3 DNA is TGTGCCAGCAGCTTGGACCTTGACGGGGAGCTGTTTTTT. It translates to CASSLDLDGELFF.

The rearrangement joins TRBV18 to TRBJ1-5; D is perhaps TRBD1 (5 bases). V shed 2 bases and J shed 9 bases, with 20 bases lying between them. Per germline, CDR1 KGHSH and CDR2 LQKENI. The CDR3 spans 16 residues. The CDR3 bases are TGTGCCAGCTCACCAAGCAGCAGGGAACCCGAAGGGCCCCAGCATTTT. This sequence encodes CASSPSSREPEGPQHF. Full variable domain (missing parts from reference TRBV18 and TRBJ1-5): NAGVMQNPRHLVRRRGQEARLRCSPMKGHSHVYWYRQLPEEGLKFMVYLQKENIIDESGMPKERFSAEFPKEGPSILRIQQVVRGDSAAYFCASSPSSREPEGPQHFGDGTRLSIL.